The rows below give T cell receptor beta chains drawn from one sample of a study of brain metastases from non-small cell lung cancer. Here immunoSEQ multiplex PCR was the method, and the copy in TCRdb shows in-frame clones only, minus some. This repertoire shows 3,200 or so clones, just under 97% found once; its top ten account for 1.9%. The source material was tumor-adjacent normal tissue. All receptors come from a donor aged 40 or over with non-small cell lung cancer. The CDR3 runs from the conserved cysteine through the conserved F or W. Each record gives: J gene, V gene, CDR3 protein.

j_call: TRBJ2-1; v_call: TRBV28; cdr3_aa: CASSSGTSGTTRNEQFF
j_call: TRBJ2-3; v_call: TRBV7-9; cdr3_aa: CASSLERGQYF
j_call: TRBJ1-1; v_call: TRBV5-1; cdr3_aa: CASSLYGEDTEAFF
j_call: TRBJ2-2; v_call: TRBV11-3; cdr3_aa: CASSLGAALGELFF
j_call: TRBJ2-5; v_call: TRBV5-1; cdr3_aa: CASKRGQQETQYF
j_call: TRBJ2-2; v_call: TRBV6-5; cdr3_aa: CASTRYRDAGELFF
j_call: TRBJ2-7; v_call: TRBV7-2; cdr3_aa: CASSLRETEQYF
j_call: TRBJ2-5; v_call: TRBV3-1/TRBV3-2; cdr3_aa: CASSQGLAGGQETQYF
j_call: TRBJ1-5; v_call: TRBV2; cdr3_aa: CASKSQQGNQPQHF
j_call: TRBJ2-3; v_call: TRBV3-1/TRBV3-2; cdr3_aa: CASSRNSGGANGTDTQYF
j_call: TRBJ1-1; v_call: TRBV12-3/TRBV12-4; cdr3_aa: CASSLFLNTEAFF
j_call: TRBJ1-4; v_call: TRBV18; cdr3_aa: CASSPPDRNEKLFF
j_call: TRBJ2-5; v_call: TRBV30; cdr3_aa: CAWIGGSQETQYF
j_call: TRBJ1-1; v_call: TRBV23-1; cdr3_aa: CASSQSGGQRGTEAFF
j_call: TRBJ1-4; v_call: TRBV7-9; cdr3_aa: CASSYPSRANKKLFF
j_call: TRBJ2-3; v_call: TRBV11-1; cdr3_aa: CASSPGGGGWTDTQYF
j_call: TRBJ2-3; v_call: TRBV24-1; cdr3_aa: CATSDARENRADTQYF
j_call: TRBJ2-7; v_call: TRBV4-1; cdr3_aa: CASSQDPTGGGWGEQYF
j_call: TRBJ2-5; v_call: TRBV7-6; cdr3_aa: CASSLFLQGGETQYF
j_call: TRBJ2-1; v_call: TRBV14; cdr3_aa: CASSPGSHNEQFF
j_call: TRBJ2-5; v_call: TRBV19; cdr3_aa: CASSLGARGTQYF
j_call: TRBJ2-5; v_call: TRBV3-1/TRBV3-2; cdr3_aa: CASSQGQQKTQYF
j_call: TRBJ1-5; v_call: TRBV19; cdr3_aa: CASSPDATRPQHF
j_call: TRBJ2-1; v_call: TRBV7-9; cdr3_aa: CASSLAARVLVNEQFF